This passage covers 19 T cell receptor beta chains from one sample sequenced in a study of blood T cell repertoires in COVID-19. Sequencing used immunoSEQ multiplex PCR; TCRdb keeps in-frame clones, though not all of them. The sample holds about 180,000 clones, more than 70% seen once. The source material was peripheral blood. The receptors derive from a woman aged 25 to 39 with acute or convalescent COVID-19.

J is TRBJ2-2 and V is TRBV27; D is ambiguous. CDR3 length: 13 residues. Germline values: CDR1 MNHEY, CDR2 SMNVEV (reference sequence). V gave up 6 bases and J gave up 5 bases, with 10 bases separating them. This chain's CDR3 is CASRWSVTGELFF. DNA of the CDR3: TGTGCCAGCAGATGGAGTGTTACCGGGGAGCTGTTTTTT.

This clone was observed a single time. The CDR3 protein is CASSLIPSSPLHF. In nucleotides, the CDR3 is TGTGCCAGCAGCTTAATTCCCAGTTCACCCCTCCACTTT. This rearrangement joins TRBV11-3 to TRBJ1-6; no reliable D call. The ends were cut back, 2 bases at V and 9 bases at J, with 8 bases in the middle. The CDR3 runs 13 residues. From germline, CDR1 is SGHNT and CDR2 YENEEA.

The V call is TRBV9, the J call TRBJ1-1; D is unclear. Germline V lookup: CDR1 SGDLS, CDR2 YYNGEE. The CDR3 totals 15 residues. V lost 0 bases to trimming and J lost 6 bases, with 15 bases between them. The CDR3, as DNA: TGTGCCAGCAGCGTAGTCGCGGTGGGTATGGCTGAAGCTTTCTTT. Translated, it gives CASSVVAVGMAEAFF.

A single count supports this clone. This chain connects TRBV5-1 to TRBJ2-1; 9 bases align to TRBD2. The CDR3 consists of 14 residues. With 0 bases clipped from V and 5 bases from J, the junction kept 0 bases outside the gene matches. Germline V gives CDR1 SGHRS, CDR2 YFSETQ. The CDR3 DNA reads TGCGCCAGCAGCTTGGCTAGCGGGGACAATGAGCAGTTCTTC. Translation: CASSLASGDNEQFF.

The rearrangement uses TRBV5-1 and TRBJ1-6, with D possibly matching TRBD1 (6 bases). The CDR3 spans 15 residues. CDR1 is SGHRS, CDR2 YFSETQ, per germline. Trimming shortened V by 0 bases and J by 8 bases, and 12 bases separated the two germline ends. The CDR3 DNA reads as TGCGCCAGCAGCTTGGCCAGGGGCGGAGATTCACCCCTCCACTTT. This gives the protein CASSLARGGDSPLHF.

The rearrangement links TRBV2 to TRBJ1-2; 7 bases are shared with TRBD1. Germline CDR1 reads SNHLY; CDR2 reads FYNNEI. The CDR3 runs 12 residues. V lost 4 bases, J lost 7 bases, and 3 bases stayed unmatched. The CDR3 region has the DNA TGTGCCAGCAGTGTGGACAGGCCTGGCTACACCTTC. Translated: CASSVDRPGYTF.

The DNA for the CDR3 is TGTGCCAGCAGTTCACGACAGGGCCATGAGCAGTTCTTC. It codes for CASSSRQGHEQFF. The J gene is TRBJ2-1, the V gene TRBV6-5; 7 positions match TRBD1. Germline CDR1 is MNHEY and CDR2 is SVGAGI. V lost 4 bases and J lost 8; bases outside the gene matches: 5. The CDR3 loop spans 13 amino acids.

The V and J genes are TRBV18 and TRBJ2-5, with D perhaps TRBD1 (6 bases). This CDR3 is built from 14 residues. CDR1 and CDR2 from the germline V gene are KGHSH and LQKENI. The ends were cut back, 3 bases at V and 2 bases at J, with 10 bases in the middle. CDR3 residues: CASSPLTGQETQYF. The CDR3 nucleotides are TGTGCCAGCTCACCTCTGACAGGTCAAGAGACCCAGTACTTC.

This chain uses TRBV19 with TRBJ1-2; D possibly corresponds to TRBD1 (6 bases). V was clipped by 4 bases and J by 5 bases, with 8 bases between them. The germline V gene has CDR1 LNHDA and CDR2 SQIVND (reference sequence). CDR3 length: 12 amino acids. The CDR3 is CASSNREYGYTF. In DNA form, the CDR3 reads TGTGCCAGTAGTAACAGGGAATATGGCTACACCTTC. The full variable domain, with the rest looked up from reference TRBV19 and TRBJ1-2, is DGGITQSPKYLFRKEGQNVTLSCEQNLNHDAMYWYRQDPGQGLRLIYYSQIVNDFQKGDIAEGYSVSREKKESFPLTVTSAQKNPTAFYLCASSNREYGYTFGSGTRLTVV.

The chain combines TRBV29-1 with TRBJ2-2; TRBD2 is a possible D gene (5 bases). Germline V gives CDR1 SQVTM, CDR2 ANQGSEA. The CDR3 is made up of 12 amino acids. Trimming shortened V by 7 bases and J by 3 bases, and 9 bases separated the two germline ends. The CDR3: CSGEWDTGELFF. Written as DNA, the CDR3 is TGCAGCGGGGAGTGGGACACCGGGGAGCTGTTTTTT.

The DNA for the CDR3 is TGTGCCTCCGGGACTACCTCTGGGGCCAACGTCCTGACTTTC. As protein: CASGTTSGANVLTF. The chain has TRBV6-5 and TRBJ2-6; 7 bases are a match to TRBD2. Germline CDR1 is MNHEY and CDR2 is SVGAGI. CDR3 length: 14 amino acids. Losses at the gene ends were 11 bases for V and 0 bases for J; bases not matched to a gene: 4.

The chain combines TRBV7-9 with TRBJ2-1; D unresolved. The CDR3 is 10 residues long. V lost 5 bases and J lost 7, with 3 bases in between. Germline lookup yields CDR1 SEHNR and CDR2 FQNEAQ (reference sequence). CDR3 residues: CASSANEQFF. The DNA for the CDR3 is TGTGCCAGCAGCGCGAATGAGCAGTTCTTC.

The chain couples TRBV7-3 to TRBJ2-7; D gene ambiguous. Trimming pared 5 bases from V and 2 bases from J, leaving 7 bases between. The CDR3 consists of 12 residues. Germline lookup yields CDR1 SGHTA and CDR2 FQGTGA. As DNA, the CDR3 is TGTGCCAGCAGCATAGCCCCCTACGAGCAGTACTTC. Residues: CASSIAPYEQYF.

The CDR3 here is CASSYRSGFGNTIYF. CDR3 nucleotides: TGTGCCAGCAGTTATAGGTCAGGGTTTGGAAACACCATATATTTT. The chain recombines TRBV6-5 with TRBJ1-3; D possibly corresponds to TRBD1 (5 bases). Trimming pared 3 bases from V and 3 bases from J, leaving 12 bases between. CDR3 size: 15 residues. Germline CDR1 is MNHEY and CDR2 is SVGAGI.

The chain combines TRBV13 with TRBJ1-3; TRBD1 is a possible D gene (5 bases). The V and J ends lost 5 bases and 4 bases respectively, with 12 bases between them. This CDR3 region has 14 residues. CDR1 PRHDT and CDR2 FYEKMQ come from the germline V gene (reference sequence). The CDR3 DNA follows: TGTGCCAGCAGCCAGGCGGGGGTCGGAAACACCATATATTTT. Its protein is CASSQAGVGNTIYF.

This chain joins TRBV15 and TRBJ2-4; D might be TRBD1 (5 bases). This CDR3 contains 13 residues. Looked up from germline, CDR1 is LNHNV and CDR2 is YYDKDF (reference sequence). The V end lost 8 bases, the J end lost 8 bases, and 16 bases lay between the germline ends. CDR3 amino acids: CATSVVGHDIQYF. As DNA, the CDR3 is TGTGCCACCTCAGTAGTGGGGCATGACATTCAGTACTTC.

CDR3 sequence (DNA): TGTGCCAGCACAGAAAACACCGGGGAGCTGTTTTTT. It is translated as CASTENTGELFF. The chain is built from TRBV28 and TRBJ2-2; D is uncertain. The CDR3 sequence is 12 residues long. Per germline, CDR1 MDHEN and CDR2 SYDVKM. The V gene lost 7 bases and the J gene lost 2 bases, with 5 bases spanning the gap.

The gene calls are TRBV9 and TRBJ1-4; the D gene is possibly TRBD1 (5 bases). This CDR3 comprises 15 residues. The germline V gene encodes CDR1 SGDLS and CDR2 YYNGEE. V was trimmed by 1 base and J by 7 bases, leaving 14 bases between them. CDR3 in DNA: TGTGCCAGCAGCGTATCTGCAGGGTGGGTTGAAAAACTGTTTTTT. Its translation is CASSVSAGWVEKLFF.

The chain links TRBV3-1 (or the pseudogene TRBV3-2) to TRBJ2-7; 7 nucleotides align to TRBD1. CDR3 size: 13 residues. The ends lost 2 bases at V and 6 bases at J; junction bases unmatched: 4. Per germline, CDR1 LGHDT and CDR2 YNNKEL (reference sequence). This CDR3 reads CASSQRGQSEQYF. CDR3 nucleotide sequence: TGTGCCAGCAGCCAAAGGGGACAGTCCGAGCAGTACTTC.